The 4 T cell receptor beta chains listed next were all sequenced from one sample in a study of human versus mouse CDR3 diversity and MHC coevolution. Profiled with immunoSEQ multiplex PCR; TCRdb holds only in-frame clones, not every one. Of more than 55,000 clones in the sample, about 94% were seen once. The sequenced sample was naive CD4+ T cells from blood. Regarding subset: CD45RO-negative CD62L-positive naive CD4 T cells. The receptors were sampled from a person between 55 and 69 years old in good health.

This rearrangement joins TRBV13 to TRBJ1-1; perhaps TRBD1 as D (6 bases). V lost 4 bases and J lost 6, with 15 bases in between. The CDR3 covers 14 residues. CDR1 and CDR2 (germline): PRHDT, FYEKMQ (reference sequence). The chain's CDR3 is CASSSHREWAEAFF. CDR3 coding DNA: TGTGCCAGCAGCTCGCACAGGGAGTGGGCTGAAGCTTTCTTT.

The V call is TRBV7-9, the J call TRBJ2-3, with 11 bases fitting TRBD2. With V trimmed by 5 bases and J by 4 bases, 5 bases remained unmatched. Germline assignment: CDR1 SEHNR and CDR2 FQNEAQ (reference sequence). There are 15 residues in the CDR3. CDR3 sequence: CASSPGLAGADTQYF. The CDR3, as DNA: TGTGCCAGCAGCCCCGGACTAGCGGGCGCAGATACGCAGTATTTT.

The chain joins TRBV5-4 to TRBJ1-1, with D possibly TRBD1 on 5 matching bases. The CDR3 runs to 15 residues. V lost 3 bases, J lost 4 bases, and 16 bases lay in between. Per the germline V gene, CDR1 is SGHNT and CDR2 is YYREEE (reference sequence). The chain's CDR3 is CASSSKQTVGTEAFF. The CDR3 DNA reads TGTGCCAGCAGCTCGAAACAGACAGTCGGCACTGAAGCTTTCTTT.

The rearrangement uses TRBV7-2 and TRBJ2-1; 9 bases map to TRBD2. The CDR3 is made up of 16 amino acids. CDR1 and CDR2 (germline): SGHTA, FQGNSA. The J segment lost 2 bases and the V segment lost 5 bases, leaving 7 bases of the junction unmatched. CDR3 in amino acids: CASSTIAGATYNEQFF. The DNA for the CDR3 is TGTGCCAGCAGCACCATAGCGGGAGCCACCTACAATGAGCAGTTCTTC.